A single sample is the source of the 12 T cell receptor beta chains below, sequenced in a study of sequential checkpoint blockade in melanoma. Data came from immunoSEQ multiplex PCR; TCRdb stores just in-frame clones and leaves some out. The repertoire holds thousands of clones, roughly nine tenths seen once, with under 15% in the top ten. Regarding treatment: randomized to nivolumab then ipilimumab (arm A) or the reverse (arm B). The sequencing here drew on CD8+ T cells sorted from blood (inferred from file names), taken from a patient given nivolumab and ipilimumab in sequence. These receptors were taken from a human donor with melanoma.

This clone was seen once. The chain is built from TRBV28 and TRBJ1-1; TRBD1 aligns across 8 bases. This CDR3 spans 15 amino acids. CDR1 MDHEN and CDR2 SYDVKM come from the germline V gene. The V segment lost 1 base and the J segment 5 bases; nucleotides outside the gene matches: 6. The DNA of the CDR3 is TGTGCCAGCAGTTTATTTGGCAGGGGGCAAACTGAAGCTTTCTTT. Translated: CASSLFGRGQTEAFF.

The rearrangement links TRBV5-1 to TRBJ2-7; no clear D gene. This CDR3 is built from 13 residues. Germline CDR1 SGHRS, CDR2 YFSETQ. Trimming cost V 0 bases and J 0 bases, with 4 bases left between them. The CDR3 coding sequence is TGCGCCAGCAGCTTGGGGGCCTCCTACGAGCAGTACTTC. Amino acids: CASSLGASYEQYF.

The rearrangement links TRBV5-6 to TRBJ2-7, with 10 bases aligning to TRBD1. The CDR3 extends over 18 amino acids. The V and J ends lost 0 bases and 2 bases, in that order; junction bases with no gene match: 11. Per the germline V gene, CDR1 is SGHDT and CDR2 is YYEEEE. CDR3 region: CASSLGQGAGGGTYEQYV. The CDR3 nucleotides are TGTGCCAGCAGCTTGGGACAGGGGGCTGGAGGTGGGACCTACGAGCAGTACGTC.

This clone was seen only once. This chain uses TRBV7-9 with TRBJ2-7; 8 bases line up with TRBD1. The germline V gene encodes CDR1 SEHNR and CDR2 FQNEAQ (reference sequence). The CDR3 loop spans 13 amino acids. V shed 3 bases and J 3 bases; nucleotides not matched to a gene: 1. CDR3 region: CASSLTGDYEQYV. CDR3 in DNA: TGTGCCAGCAGCTTGACAGGGGACTACGAGCAGTACGTC.

The rearrangement joins TRBV28 to TRBJ2-7; 9 positions match TRBD1. Trimming removed 5 bases from V and 5 bases from J; junction bases left unmatched: 10. The germline CDR1 and CDR2 sequences are MDHEN and SYDVKM. This CDR3 is 15 amino acids long. The CDR3 loop reads CASSLTGTGLHEQYF. The CDR3 DNA reads TGTGCCAGCAGTCTGACCGGGACAGGGTTGCACGAGCAGTACTTC.

The rearrangement joins TRBV27 to TRBJ1-4; no reliable D call. Germline CDR1 and CDR2: MNHEY and SMNVEV (reference sequence). The CDR3 length is 13 residues. The ends were cut back, 7 bases at V and 0 bases at J, with 6 bases in the middle. The CDR3 protein is CASKGATNEKLFF. The CDR3 DNA is TGTGCCAGCAAGGGAGCAACTAATGAAAAACTGTTTTTT.

The V call is TRBV6-5, the J call TRBJ2-7; weak D call: TRBD2 (5 bases). V gave up 9 bases and J gave up 2 bases, with 14 bases separating them. Germline values: CDR1 MNHEY, CDR2 SVGAGI. CDR3 length equals 13 residues. As DNA, the CDR3 is TGTGCCAGACGGCTTGGCGGGCCCTACGAGCAGTACTTC. Translating gives CARRLGGPYEQYF.

This clone was detected a few times. This chain joins TRBV7-9 and TRBJ2-7, with 7 bases lining up with TRBD1. The CDR3 loop spans 13 amino acids. J was trimmed by 7 bases and V by 4 bases; bases with no gene match: 7. Germline CDR1 SEHNR, CDR2 FQNEAQ (reference sequence). The CDR3 DNA is TGTGCCAGCAGCTCGTCCCCGGACAGGGAGCAGTACTTC. The encoded protein is CASSSSPDREQYF. The full variable domain, its missing parts supplied by reference TRBV7-9 and TRBJ2-7, is DTGVSQNPRHKITKRGQNVTFRCDPISEHNRLYWYRQTLGQGPEFLTYFQNEAQLEKSRLLSDRFSAERPKGSFSTLEIQRTEQGDSAMYLCASSSSPDREQYFGPGTRLTVT.

V and J are TRBV4-1 and TRBJ1-1; 7 bases match TRBD1. The germline V gene has CDR1 MGHRA and CDR2 YSYEKL. The trim removed 3 bases at V and 2 bases at J, leaving 6 bases unmatched. The CDR3 extends over 15 amino acids. The CDR3 spells CASSQGQRINTEAFF. DNA of the CDR3: TGCGCCAGCAGCCAGGGACAGAGGATAAACACTGAAGCTTTCTTT.

The genes are TRBV11-2 and TRBJ1-2; D unclear. There are 12 residues in the CDR3. Trimming cost V 3 bases and J 8 bases, with 10 bases left between them. The germline V gene has CDR1 SGHAT and CDR2 FQNNGV. The CDR3 is CASSLGSGGYTF. In DNA form, the CDR3 reads TGTGCCAGCAGCTTGGGCAGCGGGGGCTACACCTTC.

The chain carries TRBV27 and TRBJ2-1, with 7 bases that match TRBD2. V was clipped by 5 bases and J by 4 bases; unmatched bases: 14. The CDR3 has 17 residues. CDR1 and CDR2 (germline): MNHEY, SMNVEV (reference sequence). DNA for the CDR3: TGTGCCAGCAGTCACCGCCCGCGGGAGAGAGAGTACAATGAGCAGTTCTTC. Translating gives CASSHRPREREYNEQFF.

The chain employs TRBV11-2 and TRBJ2-7, with D possibly matching TRBD2 (5 bases). This CDR3 region has 14 residues. The V gene lost 4 bases and the J gene lost 3 bases, with 13 bases spanning the gap. The germline V gene encodes CDR1 SGHAT and CDR2 FQNNGV. Here the CDR3 DNA reads TGTGCCAGCAGCTCTTTTATCGGGGACTACGAGCAGTACTTC. Its protein is CASSSFIGDYEQYF.